The T cell receptor beta chain under discussion was sequenced for a study of T cells in Graves' hyperthyroidism and ophthalmopathy. Using RNA transcripts as the source, TCR beta CDR3 regions were amplified. The TCR CDR3 first-round RT-PCR relied on the HTBI primer set. TCRdb fed the multiplex PCR reads into MiXCR, producing one record per CDR3 protein. The data contain about 570,000 distinct CDR3 sequences, around 15% of them singletons. This clonotype was recorded many times. The germline gives CDR1 SGHAT, CDR2 FQDESV (reference sequence). CDR3 length: 15 amino acids. Germline trimming cut 5 bases from V and 2 bases from J; bases unmatched to any gene: 6.

The receptor was derived from a woman aged 35 to 49 with Graves' hyperthyroidism. V and J are TRBV11-1 and TRBJ2-3, with 8 bases that match TRBD1. Specimen: blood. The CDR3 sequence: CASSLRDRNTDTQYF. In DNA form, the CDR3 reads TGTGCCAGCAGCCTCCGGGACAGGAACACAGATACGCAGTATTTT.